The rows below give T cell receptor beta chains drawn from one sample of a study of blood T cell repertoires in COVID-19. The method was immunoSEQ multiplex PCR; TCRdb's version includes in-frame clones alone and lacks a portion of them. The sample holds tens of thousands of clones, approximately 80% seen once. Sequenced: peripheral blood. These receptors were taken from a man in his forties or fifties with active COVID-19. The CDR3 runs from the conserved cysteine through the conserved F or W. Fields, in order: clone size, D gene, V gene, J gene, CDR3 DNA, CDR3 protein. A D gene is named only where the DNA matches it firmly. Clone size is given for some rows only: seen once, a few or many times, or a class if the clone is expanded.

>NA|NA|TRBV5-1|TRBJ2-1
TGCGCCAGCAGCTTGTTCTCGCTAACGGAGCAGTTCTTC
CASSLFSLTEQFF
>NA|NA|TRBV6-1|TRBJ2-5
TGTGCCAGCAGTGAAGGCAGGGGTCCCCAAGAGACCCAGTACTTC
CASSEGRGPQETQYF
>NA|NA|TRBV18|TRBJ2-5
TGTGCCAGCTCTCAGTACCAAGAGACCCAGTACTTC
CASSQYQETQYF
>NA|NA|TRBV29-1|TRBJ1-1
TGCAGCGCCAGGCGGTTGGGGGAGGTTTACACTGAAGCTTTCTTT
CSARRLGEVYTEAFF
>NA|NA|TRBV10-3|TRBJ1-2
TGTGCCATCAGTATAAATCAGGGTGACGGCTACACCTTC
CAISINQGDGYTF
>NA|NA|TRBV14|TRBJ1-2
TGTGCCAGCAGCCAAGATCGGGGGGGCCAGGGCTACACCTTC
CASSQDRGGQGYTF
>NA|TRBD2|TRBV6-2/TRBV6-3|TRBJ2-4
TGTGCCAGCAGCCCCACCAAACTAGCGGGATCACTAGCCAAAAACATTCAGTACTTC
CASSPTKLAGSLAKNIQYF
>NA|TRBD1|TRBV2|TRBJ1-2
TGTGCCAGCAGTGAGTCCCGACAGGGTTTGGAGGGCTACACCTTC
CASSESRQGLEGYTF
>NA|NA|TRBV28|TRBJ2-3
TGTGCCAGCAGTTTTGACGGGAGCGGCGCAGATACGCAGTATTTT
CASSFDGSGADTQYF
>NA|TRBD1|TRBV30|TRBJ1-2
TGTGCCTGGAGCACGGGACAGGGGGCCTATGGCTACACCTTC
CAWSTGQGAYGYTF
>NA|NA|TRBV11-3|TRBJ2-3
TGTGCCAGCAGCTTTGTCTCGGGGGCAGATACGCAGTATTTT
CASSFVSGADTQYF
>NA|TRBD2|TRBV9|TRBJ2-1
TGTGCCAGCAGCGCCGGGACTAGCGTTGGTGAGCAGTTCTTC
CASSAGTSVGEQFF
>few|NA|TRBV12-3/TRBV12-4|TRBJ2-7
TGTGCCAGCAGGGGGCGGCGGCACGAGCAGTACTTC
CASRGRRHEQYF
>NA|NA|TRBV18|TRBJ2-2
TGTGCCAGCTCACCATTGAGCACCGGGGAGCTGTTTTTT
CASSPLSTGELFF
>once|NA|TRBV7-2|TRBJ1-1
TGTGCCAGCGAGCGGGGGGGGAGCACTGAAGCTTTCTTT
CASERGGSTEAFF
>NA|TRBD2|TRBV5-5|TRBJ2-1
TGTGCCAGCACCGATAGACTAGCGGGAGTATCTGAGTTCTTC
CASTDRLAGVSEFF